A single sample is the source of the 28 T cell receptor beta chains below, sequenced in a study of CD8+CD57+ T cells in acquired aplastic anemia. In patients chosen for sequencing, flow cytometry had shown CD8+CD57+ cell expansion. TCR beta VDJ combinations and CDR3 sequences were profiled from genomic DNA. In TCRdb, the reads were re-called with MiXCR into one record per CDR3 protein. The table includes roughly 170,000 distinct CDR3 sequences, around 50% detected once. The specimen sequenced was sorted CD4+, CD8+, or CD8+CD57+ T cells (not recorded which) from PBMCs. These receptors were obtained from a human donor with aplastic anemia.

The V and J genes are TRBV7-2 and TRBJ2-7; unclear D gene. Trimming left V 3 bases short and J 6 bases short, with 9 bases between. Looked up from germline, CDR1 is SGHTA and CDR2 is FQGNSA. The CDR3 runs 12 residues. The CDR3 bases are TGTGCCAGCAGCTTGGGGTGGACCGAGCAGTACTTC. Protein product: CASSLGWTEQYF. Complete variable domain (other parts from reference TRBV7-2 and TRBJ2-7): GAGVSQSPSNKVTEKGKDVELRCDPISGHTALYWYRQSLGQGLEFLIYFQGNSAPDKSGLPSDRFSAERTGGSVSTLTIQRTQQEDSAVYLCASSLGWTEQYFGPGTRLTVT.

This chain connects TRBV12-3 or TRBV12-4 to TRBJ2-5, with a tentative D call TRBD1 (5 bases). Trimming left V 7 bases short and J 7 bases short, with 22 bases between. The CDR3 has 15 residues. The CDR3 is CASTLGAATQGTQYF. The CDR3 DNA reads as TGTGCCAGCACCCTTGGGGCTGCTACTCAGGGGACCCAGTACTTC.

This clonotype was found a few times. The V gene is TRBV5-4, the J gene TRBJ1-6; D remains ambiguous. The CDR3 is made up of 14 amino acids. Looked up from germline, CDR1 is SGHNT and CDR2 is YYREEE (reference sequence). Trimming took off 0 bases at V and 7 bases at J, with 8 bases between the two ends. This CDR3 is CASSLGWENSPLHF. Written as DNA, the CDR3 is TGTGCCAGCAGCTTGGGGTGGGAAAATTCACCCCTCCACTTT.

Concerning this clonotype: This may arise from a read error, as a much more abundant clone is one base away. This CDR3 reads CASGQDVSSGNTIYF. The DNA for the CDR3 is TGTGCCAGCGGCCAAGATGTTAGCTCTGGAAACACCATATATTTT. V gene TRBV3-1 combines with J gene TRBJ1-3; D unclear. The CDR3 has 15 residues. Per germline, CDR1 LGHDT and CDR2 YNNKEL (reference sequence).

This clonotype showed up many times. The V and J genes are TRBV7-9 and TRBJ2-3, with D uncertain. CDR1 and CDR2 from the germline V gene are SEHNR and FQNEAQ (reference sequence). The V gene lost 2 bases and the J gene lost 3 bases, with 3 bases spanning the gap. The CDR3 consists of 12 residues. For the CDR3, the DNA is TGTGCCAGCAGCTTACCGACAGATACGCAGTATTTT. As protein: CASSLPTDTQYF.

This clonotype was found a few times. The rearrangement links TRBV15 to TRBJ2-1; the match to TRBD1 covers 9 bases. Germline-derived CDR1 and CDR2 are LNHNV and YYDKDF (reference sequence). The CDR3 length is 16 residues. With 1 base clipped from V and 5 bases from J, the junction kept 6 bases outside the gene matches. The CDR3 protein is CATSRVRQGVNNEQFF. Written as DNA, the CDR3 is TGTGCCACCAGCAGAGTGCGACAGGGGGTTAACAATGAGCAGTTCTTC. The full variable domain, in which reference TRBV15 and TRBJ2-1 provide the parts outside the CDR3, is DAMVIQNPRYQVTQFGKPVTLSCSQTLNHNVMYWYQQKSSQAPKLLFHYYDKDFNNEADTPDNFQSRRPNTSFCFLDIRSPGLGDTAMYLCATSRVRQGVNNEQFFGPGTRLTVL.

The V gene is TRBV9, the J gene TRBJ1-6; 9 bases map to TRBD1. The germline V gene has CDR1 SGDLS and CDR2 YYNGEE. The CDR3 spans 15 residues. J gave up 5 bases and V 3 bases, and 3 bases lay outside the gene matches. The CDR3 here is CASSGGQGNNSPLHF. The CDR3 nucleotides are TGTGCCAGCAGCGGGGGACAGGGCAATAATTCACCCCTCCACTTT.

The V call is TRBV27, the J call TRBJ2-7, with D perhaps TRBD1 or TRBD2 (5 bases each). From germline, CDR1 is MNHEY and CDR2 SMNVEV (reference sequence). V was trimmed by 5 bases and J by 3 bases, leaving 11 bases between them. This CDR3 has 13 residues. CDR3 amino acids: CASSPGAYYEQYF. The DNA of the CDR3 is TGTGCCAGCAGTCCCGGGGCTTACTACGAGCAGTACTTC.

This clonotype appeared many times. The V call is TRBV20-1, the J call TRBJ1-5; 7 nucleotides agree with TRBD1. The junction had 7 bases not matched to a gene; V was cut back by 4 bases and J by 4 bases. The CDR3 loop spans 14 amino acids. Germline CDR1 and CDR2: DFQATT and SNEGSKA (reference sequence). CDR3 loop: CSAKGQVGNQPQHF. The CDR3 DNA reads as TGCAGTGCTAAAGGACAGGTCGGGAATCAGCCCCAGCATTTT.

This clonotype was detected ten times or more. The gene calls are TRBV4-1 and TRBJ2-1; TRBD1 aligns across 9 bases. The length of the CDR3 is 16 residues. Germline V CDR1 and CDR2: MGHRA, YSYEKL. Trimming at V came to 4 bases and at J to 4 bases, leaving 8 bases not matched to a gene. This CDR3 is CASSPSWDRVYNEQFF. DNA of the CDR3: TGCGCCAGCAGCCCCTCATGGGACAGGGTGTACAATGAGCAGTTCTTC.

The CDR3 loop reads CASSGDFQETQYF. CDR3 coding DNA: TGCGCCAGCAGCGGGGACTTCCAAGAGACCCAGTACTTC. The chain joins TRBV10-1 to TRBJ2-5; possible D gene TRBD2, 6 bases. CDR3 size: 13 residues. V lost 6 bases to trimming and J lost 1 base, with 9 bases between them. Germline values: CDR1 WNHNN, CDR2 SYGVQD (reference sequence).

This clonotype showed up just once. One end of the junction varies from germline; a read error may be responsible. This rearrangement joins TRBV10-3 to TRBJ2-3; tentative D call: TRBD1 (6 bases). Germline V gene data show CDR1 as ENHRY and CDR2 as SYGVKD. This CDR3 comprises 14 residues. The CDR3 sequence is CATSDSDRWNTQYF. CDR3 in DNA: TGTGCCACCAGTGATTCGGACAGATGGAATACGCAGTATTTT.

There are many counts of this clonotype. This chain uses TRBV19 with TRBJ2-6, with 7 bases matching TRBD1. Looked up from germline, CDR1 is LNHDA and CDR2 is SQIVND (reference sequence). The ends lost 5 bases at V and 0 bases at J; junction bases unmatched: 10. The CDR3 consists of 18 residues. CDR3 in DNA: TGTGCCAGTAGTGCCTTCCCGACAGGGAGCTCTGGGGCCAACGTCCTGACTTTC. Its protein product is CASSAFPTGSSGANVLTF. Together with reference TRBV19 and TRBJ2-6, the CDR3 gives the full variable domain: DGGITQSPKYLFRKEGQNVTLSCEQNLNHDAMYWYRQDPGQGLRLIYYSQIVNDFQKGDIAEGYSVSREKKESFPLTVTSAQKNPTAFYLCASSAFPTGSSGANVLTFGAGSRLTVL.

For the CDR3, the DNA is TGTGCCAGCAGCATCTACGGACTAGCGGGAGCGAGAGAGCAGTACTTC. Its protein product is CASSIYGLAGAREQYF. This sequence joins TRBV7-8 and TRBJ2-7; 13 nucleotides line up with TRBD2. The CDR3 consists of 16 residues. Germline V gene data show CDR1 as SGHVS and CDR2 as FQNEAQ. With 5 bases clipped from V and 7 bases from J, the junction kept 11 bases outside the gene matches.

The chain uses TRBV15 and TRBJ2-6; D ambiguous. V was trimmed by 0 bases and J by 2 bases, leaving 5 bases between them. The CDR3 contains 15 residues. From germline, CDR1 is LNHNV and CDR2 YYDKDF (reference sequence). CDR3 protein: CATSRDRPGANVLTF. CDR3 nucleotides: TGTGCCACCAGCAGAGACAGGCCTGGGGCCAACGTCCTGACTTTC.

This chain uses TRBV9 with TRBJ2-7, with 8 positions matching TRBD2. This CDR3 comprises 13 residues. With 5 bases clipped from V and 5 bases from J, the junction kept 6 bases outside the gene matches. CDR1 and CDR2 from the germline V gene are SGDLS and YYNGEE. The CDR3 DNA is TGTGCCAGCAGTCGTAGCGGGACTGACGAGCAGTACTTC. This sequence encodes CASSRSGTDEQYF.

This chain connects TRBV9 to TRBJ2-1; D remains unclear. The CDR3 spans 17 residues. Germline values: CDR1 SGDLS, CDR2 YYNGEE. V lost 0 bases to trimming and J lost 1 base, with 14 bases between them. The chain's CDR3 is CASSVATLGISYNEQFF. The CDR3, as DNA: TGTGCCAGCAGCGTAGCTACGCTGGGGATTTCCTACAATGAGCAGTTCTTC.

This clonotype has only a few counts. This may be a read error, as it is one base from a much larger clone. This chain connects TRBV9 to TRBJ2-7; 9 bases fit TRBD1. Trimming cost V 6 bases and J 5 bases; bases outside gene matches: 3. Germline V gene lookup returns CDR1 SGDLS and CDR2 YYNGEE. The CDR3 length is 12 residues. CDR3 sequence (DNA): TGTGCCAGCAAGGGGGACAGGGACGAGCAGTACTTC. It translates to CASKGDRDEQYF.

Remarks on this clonotype: This could be a read error, since a much larger clone is one nucleotide away. This sequence joins TRBV4-1 and TRBJ2-2, with D perhaps matching TRBD1 (7 bases). In germline, CDR1 is MGHRA, CDR2 YSYEKL. The CDR3 loop spans 15 amino acids. The CDR3 loop reads CASSQSAGGIGELVF. CDR3 coding DNA: TGCGCCAGCAGCCAATCCGCAGGGGGGATCGGGGAGCTGGTTTTT.

The V call is TRBV10-3, the J call TRBJ1-5, with D unclear. Germline lookup yields CDR1 ENHRY and CDR2 SYGVKD. This CDR3 comprises 13 residues. V was trimmed by 5 bases and J by 2 bases, leaving 7 bases between them. The CDR3 spells CAISREGNQPQHF. The CDR3 nucleotides read TGTGCCATCAGTAGGGAGGGCAATCAGCCCCAGCATTTT.

This clonotype turned up a few times. The chain employs TRBV20-1 and TRBJ1-2; D unresolved. The CDR3 has 16 amino acids. The germline gives CDR1 DFQATT, CDR2 SNEGSKA (reference sequence). Trimming left V 6 bases short and J 1 base short, with 21 bases between. The DNA for the CDR3 is TGCAGTGCCAAACCATTACACGGGAGGGTTAACTATGGCTACACCTTC. Translating gives CSAKPLHGRVNYGYTF.

This clonotype was seen at least ten times. The rearrangement uses TRBV20-1 and TRBJ2-3; D is possibly TRBD1 or TRBD2 (6 bases each). Germline V lookup: CDR1 DFQATT, CDR2 SNEGSKA (reference sequence). This CDR3 spans 13 amino acids. V dropped 6 bases and J dropped 3 bases, with 13 bases sitting between them. The CDR3 region has the DNA TGCAGTGCAGATACAGGGAGGACAGATACGCAGTATTTT. Residues: CSADTGRTDTQYF.

The chain combines TRBV7-3 with TRBJ2-1, with TRBD2 matching 10 bases. The ends lost 5 bases at V and 8 bases at J; junction bases unmatched: 12. The CDR3 spans 16 residues. The germline gives CDR1 SGHTA, CDR2 FQGTGA. Here the CDR3 DNA reads TGTGCCAGCAGCCGGGCAGGGGCTAGCGGGAGTTATGAGCAGTTCTTC. Its protein product is CASSRAGASGSYEQFF.

The chain links TRBV7-9 to TRBJ1-6, with 9 bases matching TRBD1. The trim removed 3 bases at V and 4 bases at J, leaving 1 base unmatched. The CDR3 has 15 amino acids. The germline V gene has CDR1 SEHNR and CDR2 FQNEAQ (reference sequence). This CDR3 reads CASSFGTGYNSPLHF. The CDR3 DNA sequence: TGTGCCAGCAGCTTTGGGACAGGGTATAATTCACCCCTCCACTTT.

In its sample, this clonotype was seen a few times. The chain is built from TRBV29-1 and TRBJ2-7; D could derive from TRBD1 or TRBD2 (5 bases each). The V gene lost 2 bases and the J gene lost 7 bases, with 15 bases spanning the gap. The germline V gene has CDR1 SQVTM and CDR2 ANQGSEA. CDR3 length: 13 residues. This CDR3 reads CSVERRVGGEQYF. CDR3 nucleotide sequence: TGCAGCGTTGAACGCAGGGTCGGAGGAGAGCAGTACTTC.

The chain has TRBV19 and TRBJ1-5; D not certain. Germline-derived CDR1 and CDR2 are LNHDA and SQIVND (reference sequence). V was cut by 2 bases and J by 0 bases, with 5 bases left in between. The CDR3 length is 14 residues. CDR3 nucleotides: TGTGCCAGTAGTATATACGATAGCAATCAGCCCCAGCATTTT. Its protein is CASSIYDSNQPQHF.

This clonotype has more than one count but fewer than ten. V gene TRBV15 combines with J gene TRBJ1-2; a weak D match, TRBD1 (6 bases). This CDR3 region has 17 residues. CDR1 and CDR2 from the germline V gene are LNHNV and YYDKDF (reference sequence). The V end lost 0 bases, the J end lost 5 bases, and 19 bases lay between the germline ends. The CDR3 reads CATSRDFASPRGYGYTF. CDR3 DNA: TGTGCCACCAGCAGAGATTTTGCGTCTCCAAGGGGGTATGGCTACACCTTC.

This clonotype has a count of ten or more. J is TRBJ2-6 and V is TRBV7-9; D is uncertain. The CDR3 loop spans 14 amino acids. V was pared by 6 bases and J by 2 bases, with 8 bases between. Germline assignment: CDR1 SEHNR and CDR2 FQNEAQ (reference sequence). CDR3: CASSPNAGANVLTF. Written as DNA, the CDR3 is TGTGCCAGCAGTCCGAATGCTGGGGCCAACGTCCTGACTTTC.